This T cell receptor (beta chain) stems from a study of cytomegalovirus exposure and HLA in healthy donors. Primers for the PCR totalled 60 Vbeta and 13 Jbeta. Assay: immunoSEQ multiplex PCR; the TCRdb copy retains only in-frame clones and omits some. The sample lists some 180,000 clones, 75% to 85% seen once, with around 1.5% in the top ten. The V segment lost 3 bases and the J segment 10 bases; nucleotides outside the gene matches: 3. This CDR3 has 13 amino acids. Material for sequencing was PBMCs. V and J are TRBV23-1 and TRBJ1-4; 9 bases line up with TRBD1. TRBV23-1 is treated as an ORF (open reading frame) with a function not yet certain. This TCR was sampled from a man between 18 and 29 years old in good health and CMV-seronegative. The CDR3 sequence: CASSQGQGGKLFF. DNA of the CDR3: TGCGCCAGCAGTCAGGGACAGGGTGGAAAACTGTTTTTT.